These 10 T cell receptor beta chains were all obtained from the same sample, sequenced in a study of cytomegalovirus exposure and HLA in healthy donors. 13 Jbeta primers and 60 Vbeta primers were used for the PCR. Profiling relied on immunoSEQ multiplex PCR, and the TCRdb table lists in-frame clones only, not all of them. The table has around 200,000 clones, roughly 79% seen once. The sequencing sample was made of PBMCs. The receptor set was obtained from a woman in her twenties or thirties in good health and CMV-seropositive.

This sequence joins TRBV16 and TRBJ2-7, with 8 bases lining up with TRBD1. Germline trimming cut 5 bases from V and 6 bases from J; bases unmatched to any gene: 9. The CDR3 is made up of 14 amino acids. Looked up from germline, CDR1 is KGHSY and CDR2 is FQNENV. CDR3 bases: TGTGCCAGCAGCTCATGGACAGGGATAGGCGAGCAGTACTTC. This codes for CASSSWTGIGEQYF.

The chain couples TRBV2 to TRBJ1-5; no firm D call. Trimming removed 1 base at V and 0 bases at J, with 7 bases between. CDR3 size: 15 residues. Per the germline V gene, CDR1 is SNHLY and CDR2 is FYNNEI. CDR3 residues: CASSEEPYSNQPQHF. The CDR3 bases are TGTGCCAGCAGTGAAGAGCCCTATAGCAATCAGCCCCAGCATTTT.

This rearrangement joins TRBV5-4 to TRBJ2-5; D perhaps matches TRBD1 (7 bases). Germline assignment: CDR1 SGHNT and CDR2 YYREEE (reference sequence). V lost 5 bases and J lost 4, with 18 bases in between. The CDR3 spans 15 residues. The CDR3 region has the DNA TGTGCCAGCAGGTCCCAGGGGGGAACCTCAGAGACCCAGTACTTC. Its translation: CASRSQGGTSETQYF.

The V and J genes are TRBV29-1 and TRBJ2-5, with D possibly being TRBD1 (5 bases). This CDR3 spans 13 amino acids. Trimming shortened V by 7 bases and J by 4 bases, and 16 bases separated the two germline ends. Germline V gives CDR1 SQVTM, CDR2 ANQGSEA. The CDR3 reads CSAKRGHGETQYF. CDR3 DNA sequence: TGCAGCGCAAAAAGAGGACATGGAGAGACCCAGTACTTC.

V usage is TRBV4-1 and J usage is TRBJ2-3; D is unresolved. V lost 5 bases and J lost 1, with 10 bases in between. The CDR3 covers 14 residues. Per germline, CDR1 MGHRA and CDR2 YSYEKL. The CDR3 coding sequence is TGCGCCAGCAGCTCTGGGCCGGGCACAGATACGCAGTATTTT. Protein product: CASSSGPGTDTQYF.

The chain uses TRBV5-6 and TRBJ2-5, with 9 bases matching TRBD2. The J segment lost 0 bases and the V segment lost 2 bases, leaving 8 bases of the junction unmatched. Germline V gene data show CDR1 as SGHDT and CDR2 as YYEEEE. The CDR3 extends over 17 amino acids. The CDR3 loop is CASSFTPSGVNQETQYF. CDR3 DNA: TGTGCCAGCAGCTTTACACCTAGCGGGGTTAACCAAGAGACCCAGTACTTC.

V and J are TRBV28 and TRBJ2-2, with D possibly being TRBD1 (5 bases). Trimming took off 2 bases at V and 3 bases at J, with 10 bases between the two ends. Per the germline V gene, CDR1 is MDHEN and CDR2 is SYDVKM. There are 15 residues in the CDR3. The chain's CDR3 is CASSLRGTHTGELFF. CDR3 in DNA: TGTGCCAGCAGTTTAAGGGGTACCCACACCGGGGAGCTGTTTTTT.

This clone has only one observation. The rearrangement links TRBV19 to TRBJ1-6, with D uncertain. Germline CDR1 is LNHDA and CDR2 is SQIVND (reference sequence). V was clipped by 0 bases and J by 9 bases, with 6 bases between them. This CDR3 comprises 13 residues. CDR3 sequence reads: CASSIDSFSPLHF. The CDR3 coding sequence is TGTGCCAGTAGTATAGACAGTTTTTCACCCCTCCACTTT.

The chain links TRBV5-1 to TRBJ2-2, with 7 positions matching TRBD1. V dropped 6 bases and J dropped 3; count of bases not matched to a gene: 8. CDR1 SGHRS and CDR2 YFSETQ come from the germline V gene. This CDR3 spans 15 amino acids. DNA of the CDR3: TGCGCCAGCAAGCCGGGACAGCTGTACACCGGGGAGCTGTTTTTT. Translation: CASKPGQLYTGELFF.

The chain joins TRBV2 to TRBJ2-7; D possibly corresponds to TRBD2 (6 bases). The CDR3 sequence is 14 residues long. V was trimmed by 8 bases and J by 6 bases, leaving 20 bases between them. CDR1 and CDR2 (germline): SNHLY, FYNNEI. This CDR3 is CASLQEDSGGEQYF. Written as DNA, the CDR3 is TGTGCCAGCCTACAGGAGGACTCCGGGGGCGAGCAGTACTTC.